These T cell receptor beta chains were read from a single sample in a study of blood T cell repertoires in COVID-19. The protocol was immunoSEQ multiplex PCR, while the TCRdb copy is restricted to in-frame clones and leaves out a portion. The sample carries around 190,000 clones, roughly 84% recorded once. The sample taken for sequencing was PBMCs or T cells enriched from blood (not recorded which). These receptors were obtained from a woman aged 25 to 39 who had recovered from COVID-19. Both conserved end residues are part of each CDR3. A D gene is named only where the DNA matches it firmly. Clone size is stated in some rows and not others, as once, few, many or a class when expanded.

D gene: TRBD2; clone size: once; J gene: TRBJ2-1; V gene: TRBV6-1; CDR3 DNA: TGTGCCAGCAGTGACCCCACTAGCGTGGGTGAGCAGTTCTTC; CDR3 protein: CASSDPTSVGEQFF
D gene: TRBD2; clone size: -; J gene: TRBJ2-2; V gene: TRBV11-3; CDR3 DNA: TGTGCCAGCAGCATCAGCGGGGGGGCCGGCGGGGAGCTGTTTTTT; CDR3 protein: CASSISGGAGGELFF
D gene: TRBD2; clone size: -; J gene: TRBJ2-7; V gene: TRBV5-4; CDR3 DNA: TGTGCCAGCAGCTTGGATGGTCTAGCGGGATACGAGCAGTACTTC; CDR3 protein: CASSLDGLAGYEQYF
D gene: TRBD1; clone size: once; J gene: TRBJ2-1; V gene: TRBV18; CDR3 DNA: TGTGCCAGCTCAGGACAGGAAAACTACAATGAGCAGTTCTTC; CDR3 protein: CASSGQENYNEQFF
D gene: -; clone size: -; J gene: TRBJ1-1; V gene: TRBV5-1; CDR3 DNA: TGCGCCAGCAGCTTGGAGGTGGGGAGGACTGAAGCTTTCTTT; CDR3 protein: CASSLEVGRTEAFF
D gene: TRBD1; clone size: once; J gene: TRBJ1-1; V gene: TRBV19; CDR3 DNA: TGTGCCAGTAGCCGACGATCCGGGACAGGGAGTTTCGCTGAAGCTTTCTTT; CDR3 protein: CASSRRSGTGSFAEAFF
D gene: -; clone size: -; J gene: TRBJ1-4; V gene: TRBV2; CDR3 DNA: TGTGCCAGCGGGGGGACTCCGGGGGAAAAACTGTTTTTT; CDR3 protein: CASGGTPGEKLFF
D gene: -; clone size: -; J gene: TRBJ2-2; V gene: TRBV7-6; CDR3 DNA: TGTGCCAGCAGCCGGAGCACCGGGGAGCTGTTTTTT; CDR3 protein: CASSRSTGELFF
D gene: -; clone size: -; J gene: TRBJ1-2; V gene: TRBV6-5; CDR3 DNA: TGTGCCAGCAGGGAGACTGCGAACTATGGCTACACCTTC; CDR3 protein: CASRETANYGYTF
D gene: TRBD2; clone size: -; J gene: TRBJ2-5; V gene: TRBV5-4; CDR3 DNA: TGTGCCAGCAGCTGGGGAAAAGGACTAGTAAGAGACCAGTACTTC; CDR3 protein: CASSWGKGLVRDQYF
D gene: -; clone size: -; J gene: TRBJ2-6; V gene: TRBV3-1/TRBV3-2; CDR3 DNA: TGTGCCAGCAGCCTCGGGGGGGCCAACGTCCTGACTTTC; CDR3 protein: CASSLGGANVLTF
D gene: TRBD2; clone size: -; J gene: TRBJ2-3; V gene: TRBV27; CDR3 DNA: TGTGCCAGCAGTTTTGCTGGGGGACTAGCAAACACAGATACGCAGTATTTT; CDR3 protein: CASSFAGGLANTDTQYF
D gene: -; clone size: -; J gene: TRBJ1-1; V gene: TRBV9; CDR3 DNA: TGTGCCAGCAGCGGAACGGGAGGCACTGAAGCTTTCTTT; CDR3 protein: CASSGTGGTEAFF
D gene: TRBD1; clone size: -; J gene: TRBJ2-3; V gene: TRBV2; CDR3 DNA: TGTGCCAGCAAGGAGGACAGGGTAAGAGATACGCAGTATTTT; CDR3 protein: CASKEDRVRDTQYF
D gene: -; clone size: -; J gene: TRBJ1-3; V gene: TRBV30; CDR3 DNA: TGTGCCTTCTTAGACAGAACGATCTCTGGAAACACCATATATTTT; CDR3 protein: CAFLDRTISGNTIYF
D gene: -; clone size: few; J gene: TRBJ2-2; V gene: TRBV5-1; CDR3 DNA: TGCGCCAGCAGCTTAGTAATACAGGGAAACACCGGGGAGCTGTTTTTT; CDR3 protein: CASSLVIQGNTGELFF
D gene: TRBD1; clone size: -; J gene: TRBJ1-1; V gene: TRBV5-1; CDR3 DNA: TGCGCCAGCAGCTTGGCGGGTAGGGACAGGGGGGACACTGAAGCTTTCTTT; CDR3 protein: CASSLAGRDRGDTEAFF
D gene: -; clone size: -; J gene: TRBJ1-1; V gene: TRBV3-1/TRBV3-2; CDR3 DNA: TGTGCCAGCAGCCCGGGACATCGCCCTAACACTGAAGCTTTCTTT; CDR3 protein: CASSPGHRPNTEAFF
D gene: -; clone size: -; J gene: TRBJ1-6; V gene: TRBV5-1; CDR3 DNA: TGCGCCAGCAGCTTGGGGAGTAGCTCCTATAATTCACCCCTCCACTTT; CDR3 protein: CASSLGSSSYNSPLHF
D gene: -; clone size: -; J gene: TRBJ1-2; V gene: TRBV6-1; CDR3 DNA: TGTGCCAGCAGTGAAAAATGGGGGGGAATCTATGGCTACACCTTC; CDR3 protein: CASSEKWGGIYGYTF
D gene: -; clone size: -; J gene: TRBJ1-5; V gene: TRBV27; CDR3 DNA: TGTGCCAGCAGTTTATCTTCGACAGGTACGAATCAGCCCCAGCATTTT; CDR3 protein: CASSLSSTGTNQPQHF
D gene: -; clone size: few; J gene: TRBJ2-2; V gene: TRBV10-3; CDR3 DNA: TGTGCCATCAGCAGGACAGAACCGACCGGGGAGCTGTTTTTT; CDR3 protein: CAISRTEPTGELFF
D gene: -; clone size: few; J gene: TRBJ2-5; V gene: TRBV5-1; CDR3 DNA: TGCGCCAGCAGCTTGGACAGGCCCCGGGAGACCCAGTACTTC; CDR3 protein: CASSLDRPRETQYF
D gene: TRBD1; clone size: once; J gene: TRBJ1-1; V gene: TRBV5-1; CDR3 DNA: TGCGCCAGCTCGTTGACAGGGAGCTTTGAAATCACTGAAGCTTTCTTT; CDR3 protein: CASSLTGSFEITEAFF
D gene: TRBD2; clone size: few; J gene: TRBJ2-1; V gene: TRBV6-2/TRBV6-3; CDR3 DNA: TGTGCCAGCACCCCCCTCGGGACTAGCGGGGGATGGGAGCACAATGAGCAGTTCTTC; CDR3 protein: CASTPLGTSGGWEHNEQFF
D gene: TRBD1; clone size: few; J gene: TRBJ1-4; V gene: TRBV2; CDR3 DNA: TGTGCCTCCCACACCGACAGGGCTAATGAAAAACTGTTTTTT; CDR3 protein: CASHTDRANEKLFF
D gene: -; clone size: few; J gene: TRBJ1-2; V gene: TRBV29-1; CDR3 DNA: TGCAGCGTTGAAGCCCAGGGCATCGGCTACACCTTC; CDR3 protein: CSVEAQGIGYTF
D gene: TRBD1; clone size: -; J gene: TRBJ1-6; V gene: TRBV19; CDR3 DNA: TGTGCCGCGGCCCCGGGACAGGGGTATTCACCCCTCCACTTT; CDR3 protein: CAAAPGQGYSPLHF
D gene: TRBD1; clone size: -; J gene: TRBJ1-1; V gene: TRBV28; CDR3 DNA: TGTGCCAGCAGGACCCGGGACAGGGGGCAAACTGAAGCTTTCTTT; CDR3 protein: CASRTRDRGQTEAFF
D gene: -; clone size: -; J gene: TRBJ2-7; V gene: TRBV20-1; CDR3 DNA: TGCAGTGCTAGTGGGGGTAGCGGCCGCGAGCAGTACTTC; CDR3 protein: CSASGGSGREQYF
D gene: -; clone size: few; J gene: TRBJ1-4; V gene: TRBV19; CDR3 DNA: TGTGCCAGTAGCTCGCGGACAGTAAATGAAAAACTGTTTTTT; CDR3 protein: CASSSRTVNEKLFF
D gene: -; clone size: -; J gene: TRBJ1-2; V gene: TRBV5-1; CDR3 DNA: TGCGCCAGCAGCTTTGACACTTCTAACTATGGCTACACCTTC; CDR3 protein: CASSFDTSNYGYTF
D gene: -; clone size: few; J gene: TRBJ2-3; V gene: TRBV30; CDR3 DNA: TGTGCCTGGAGTCCAGGGACAACCGCAGATACGCAGTATTTT; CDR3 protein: CAWSPGTTADTQYF
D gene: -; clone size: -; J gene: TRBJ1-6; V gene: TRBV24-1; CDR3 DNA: TGTGCCACCAAACGAGCCTATAATTCACCCCTCCACTTT; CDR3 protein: CATKRAYNSPLHF
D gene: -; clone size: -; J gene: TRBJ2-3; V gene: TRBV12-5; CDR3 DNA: TGTGCTAGTGGATATGGGGCTCTCCCAGATACGCAGTATTTT; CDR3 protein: CASGYGALPDTQYF
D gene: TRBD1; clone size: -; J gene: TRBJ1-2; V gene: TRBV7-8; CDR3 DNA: TGTGCCAGCAGCTTTACAGGGGAGATAAGTGGCTACACCTTC; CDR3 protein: CASSFTGEISGYTF